The T cell receptor beta chain described here comes from a study of T cells in Graves' hyperthyroidism and ophthalmopathy. Amplified regions were TCR beta CDR3 sequences from RNA transcripts. During a first-round RT-PCR of the TCR CDR3, the HTBI primer set was used. MiXCR, applied by TCRdb to the multiplex PCR reads, yields one record per CDR3 protein. Among around 580,000 distinct CDR3 sequences listed, 15% to 20% were seen once. The CDR3 is 13 amino acids. Germline lookup yields CDR1 SNHLY and CDR2 FYNNEI. Trimming pared 4 bases from V and 5 bases from J, leaving 12 bases between. This clonotype has a handful of counts.

J is TRBJ2-7 and V is TRBV2, with D tentatively TRBD2 (6 bases). Sequenced sample: blood. The TCR originated in a woman under 30 with Graves' hyperthyroidism. The CDR3 DNA follows: TGTGCCAGCAGTGGGATACAGCGGGACGAGCAGTACTTC. This sequence encodes CASSGIQRDEQYF. Using reference TRBV2 and TRBJ2-7 for the parts outside the CDR3, the full variable domain is EPEVTQTPSHQVTQMGQEVILRCVPISNHLYFYWYRQILGQKVEFLVSFYNNEISEKSEIFDDQFSVERPDGSNFTLKIRSTKLEDSAMYFCASSGIQRDEQYFGPGTRLTVT.